This T cell receptor (beta chain) was retrieved from a study of molecular identifiers for immune sequencing clone quantification. Across the study: Replicate experiments took RNA from about 21,000 or 97,000 naive CD8 cells, divided it five ways and sequenced four. General study findings and limits: Clones of above 20 RNA copies carried over 99% of effector molecules; in naive cells they carried under 1%.

One entry per CDR3 protein results from TCRdb running MiXCR on the PCR reads. The sample has 100,000 or so distinct CDR3 sequences, roughly a third seen once. This clonotype was seen only a few times. Its antigen is as yet unknown. Naive CD8 library inputs spanned about 19,000 to 1,000,000 sorted cells and 10%, 30% or 50% RNA. Naive CD8 T cells were picked out by sorting for CD8+CD4-CCR7+CD45RA+. The V and J ends lost 3 bases and 5 bases respectively, with 4 bases between them. The CDR3 contains 12 residues. Germline V gene lookup returns CDR1 KGHSH and CDR2 LQKENI. Specimen: naive CD8+ T cells from blood, with Jurkat cell RNA spiked in. The subset here: FACS-sorted CD8+CD4-CCR7+CD45RA+ naive T cells. The clonotype originates from a human donor in good health. Some libraries in this study had Jurkat cell RNA spiked in. The chain couples TRBV18 to TRBJ1-4; D not resolved. The CDR3 DNA reads as TGTGCCAGCTCACCGGCAAATGAAAAACTGTTTTTT. Residues: CASSPANEKLFF. The full variable domain, in which reference TRBV18 and TRBJ1-4 provide the parts outside the CDR3, is NAGVMQNPRHLVRRRGQEARLRCSPMKGHSHVYWYRQLPEEGLKFMVYLQKENIIDESGMPKERFSAEFPKEGPSILRIQQVVRGDSAAYFCASSPANEKLFFGSGTQLSVL.